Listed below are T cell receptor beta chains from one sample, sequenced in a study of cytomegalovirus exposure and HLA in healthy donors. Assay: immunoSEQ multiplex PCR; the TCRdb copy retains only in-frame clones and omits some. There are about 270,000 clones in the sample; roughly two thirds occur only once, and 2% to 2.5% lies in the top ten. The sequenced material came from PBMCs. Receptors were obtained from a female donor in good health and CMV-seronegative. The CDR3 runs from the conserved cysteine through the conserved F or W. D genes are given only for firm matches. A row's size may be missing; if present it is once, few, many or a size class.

CDR3aa: CASSTDRASSYNEQFF
CDR3nt: TGTGCCAGCAGCACGGACAGGGCTAGCTCCTACAATGAGCAGTTCTTC
d_gene: TRBD1
abundance: .
v_gene: TRBV7-9
j_gene: TRBJ2-1

CDR3aa: CASSLEGDEQFF
CDR3nt: TGTGCCAGCAGCTTAGAAGGGGATGAGCAGTTCTTC
d_gene: .
abundance: .
v_gene: TRBV11-2
j_gene: TRBJ2-1

CDR3aa: CASSHGLTNTGELFF
CDR3nt: TGTGCCAGCAGCCATGGACTAACCAACACCGGGGAGCTGTTTTTT
d_gene: .
abundance: many
v_gene: TRBV7-3
j_gene: TRBJ2-2

CDR3aa: CASSESRGGGTEAFF
CDR3nt: TGCGCCAGCAGTGAGTCCAGAGGGGGGGGAACTGAAGCTTTCTTT
d_gene: .
abundance: .
v_gene: TRBV10-1
j_gene: TRBJ1-1

CDR3aa: CAWSVKGASGNTIYF
CDR3nt: TGTGCCTGGAGTGTAAAGGGGGCGAGTGGAAACACCATATATTTT
d_gene: TRBD1
abundance: .
v_gene: TRBV30
j_gene: TRBJ1-3

CDR3aa: CASSPSPRDTTF
CDR3nt: TGTGCCAGCAGCCCCTCCCCCCGGGACACCACCTTC
d_gene: .
abundance: .
v_gene: TRBV28
j_gene: TRBJ1-2

CDR3aa: CASSLVSDQPQHF
CDR3nt: TGTGCCAGCAGCTTAGTGTCGGATCAGCCCCAGCATTTT
d_gene: .
abundance: .
v_gene: TRBV11-2
j_gene: TRBJ1-5

CDR3aa: CASSPPARTGGLQRGYTF
CDR3nt: TGTGCCAGCAGCCCCCCGGCTAGGACAGGCGGACTACAAAGGGGCTACACCTTC
d_gene: TRBD1
abundance: .
v_gene: TRBV7-9
j_gene: TRBJ1-2

CDR3aa: CAWSDQGYEQYF
CDR3nt: TGTGCCTGGAGTGACCAGGGGTACGAGCAGTACTTC
d_gene: .
abundance: few
v_gene: TRBV30
j_gene: TRBJ2-7

CDR3aa: CASSQAQGGGELFF
CDR3nt: TGCGCCAGCAGCCAAGCCCAGGGGGGTGGGGAGCTGTTTTTT
d_gene: .
abundance: once
v_gene: TRBV4-1
j_gene: TRBJ2-2

CDR3aa: CASSSAGSYGYTF
CDR3nt: TGTGCCAGCAGCTCAGCCGGGAGCTATGGCTACACCTTC
d_gene: .
abundance: .
v_gene: TRBV7-2
j_gene: TRBJ1-2

CDR3aa: CASSSSLGHQPQHF
CDR3nt: TGTGCCAGCAGCTCTTCCTTGGGCCATCAGCCCCAGCATTTT
d_gene: .
abundance: .
v_gene: TRBV7-2
j_gene: TRBJ1-5

CDR3aa: CASSGTGREAFF
CDR3nt: TGTGCCAGCAGTGGGACAGGGCGTGAAGCTTTCTTC
d_gene: TRBD1
abundance: .
v_gene: TRBV2
j_gene: TRBJ1-1

CDR3aa: CASRIAGGKDTQYF
CDR3nt: TGTGCCAGCAGAATAGCGGGAGGGAAGGATACGCAGTATTTT
d_gene: TRBD2
abundance: once
v_gene: TRBV7-2
j_gene: TRBJ2-3

CDR3aa: CASSGQGGQPQHF
CDR3nt: TGTGCCAGCAGCGGACAGGGAGGACAGCCCCAGCATTTT
d_gene: TRBD1
abundance: .
v_gene: TRBV14
j_gene: TRBJ1-5

CDR3aa: CASSPSTGLALNEQFF
CDR3nt: TGTGCCAGCAGCCCCTCGACGGGACTAGCTTTGAATGAGCAGTTCTTC
d_gene: TRBD2
abundance: .
v_gene: TRBV4-2
j_gene: TRBJ2-1

CDR3aa: CASTRTSGQETQYF
CDR3nt: TGTGCCAGCACCCGGACTAGCGGGCAAGAGACCCAGTACTTC
d_gene: TRBD2
abundance: .
v_gene: TRBV2
j_gene: TRBJ2-5

CDR3aa: CASSPPGGESNEQFF
CDR3nt: TGCGCCAGCAGCCCACCGGGGGGCGAAAGCAATGAGCAGTTCTTC
d_gene: .
abundance: .
v_gene: TRBV5-1
j_gene: TRBJ2-1

CDR3aa: CASSLALAQQFF
CDR3nt: TGTGCCAGCAGCTTAGCGCTTGCGCAGCAGTTCTTC
d_gene: .
abundance: few
v_gene: TRBV7-9
j_gene: TRBJ2-1

CDR3aa: CASRPGLSYNEQFF
CDR3nt: TGTGCCAGCAGGCCGGGACTATCCTACAATGAGCAGTTCTTC
d_gene: TRBD2
abundance: .
v_gene: TRBV27
j_gene: TRBJ2-1

CDR3aa: CASRSTGDSNQPQHF
CDR3nt: TGTGCCAGCAGGTCGACAGGGGATAGCAATCAGCCCCAGCATTTT
d_gene: TRBD1
abundance: .
v_gene: TRBV6-6
j_gene: TRBJ1-5

CDR3aa: CASSQPDLRNTIYF
CDR3nt: TGCGCCAGCAGCCAACCGGACTTACGAAACACCATATATTTT
d_gene: .
abundance: .
v_gene: TRBV4-1
j_gene: TRBJ1-3

CDR3aa: CTSSPVGNGLASFYEQYF
CDR3nt: TGCACCAGCAGCCCCGTGGGAAACGGACTAGCGTCGTTCTACGAGCAGTACTTC
d_gene: .
abundance: .
v_gene: TRBV1
j_gene: TRBJ2-7

CDR3aa: CASKPLGVGNEKLFF
CDR3nt: TGTGCCAGCAAACCCTTGGGAGTTGGGAATGAAAAACTGTTTTTT
d_gene: .
abundance: .
v_gene: TRBV27
j_gene: TRBJ1-4

CDR3aa: CASSLKVGWNTEAFF
CDR3nt: TGTGCCAGCAGCTTGAAAGTGGGCTGGAACACTGAAGCTTTCTTT
d_gene: .
abundance: few
v_gene: TRBV5-8
j_gene: TRBJ1-1

CDR3aa: CASSMGISSGSWEQFF
CDR3nt: TGTGCCAGTAGTATGGGGATTTCTAGCGGGAGTTGGGAGCAGTTCTTC
d_gene: TRBD2
abundance: .
v_gene: TRBV19
j_gene: TRBJ2-1

CDR3aa: CASSPGRNQETQYF
CDR3nt: TGTGCCAGCTCACCAGGGAGAAACCAAGAGACCCAGTACTTC
d_gene: .
abundance: .
v_gene: TRBV18
j_gene: TRBJ2-5

CDR3aa: CASSKALSEVGGDEKLFF
CDR3nt: TGTGCCAGCAGCAAAGCGCTTTCGGAGGTCGGGGGGGATGAAAAACTGTTTTTT
d_gene: .
abundance: few
v_gene: TRBV21-1
j_gene: TRBJ1-4

CDR3aa: CASSPTAYEQYF
CDR3nt: TGTGCCAGCTCCCCGACAGCTTACGAGCAGTACTTC
d_gene: .
abundance: .
v_gene: TRBV18
j_gene: TRBJ2-7

CDR3aa: CASSLTRGDTIYF
CDR3nt: TGTGCCAGCAGCCTGACCAGGGGAGACACCATATATTTT
d_gene: .
abundance: .
v_gene: TRBV5-6
j_gene: TRBJ1-3

CDR3aa: CASSLGARVTNEQYF
CDR3nt: TGCGCCAGCAGCTTGGGGGCCAGGGTGACGAACGAGCAGTACTTC
d_gene: .
abundance: .
v_gene: TRBV5-1
j_gene: TRBJ2-7

CDR3aa: CASSLKLGGYTF
CDR3nt: TGTGCCAGCAGCTTAAAGCTCGGTGGCTACACCTTC
d_gene: .
abundance: .
v_gene: TRBV7-9
j_gene: TRBJ1-2

CDR3aa: CASSAGTSSYNEQFF
CDR3nt: TGTGCCAGCAGCGCCGGGACTAGCTCCTACAATGAGCAGTTCTTC
d_gene: TRBD2
abundance: once
v_gene: TRBV5-4
j_gene: TRBJ2-1

CDR3aa: CASRHGGEQYF
CDR3nt: TGTGCCAGCAGGCATGGGGGCGAGCAGTACTTC
d_gene: .
abundance: few
v_gene: TRBV6-5
j_gene: TRBJ2-7

CDR3aa: CSVEPQGGGYTF
CDR3nt: TGCAGCGTTGAACCCCAGGGTGGTGGCTACACCTTC
d_gene: .
abundance: few
v_gene: TRBV29-1
j_gene: TRBJ1-2

CDR3aa: CASSPPAGELFF
CDR3nt: TGTGCCAGCAGCCCCCCAGCCGGGGAGCTGTTTTTT
d_gene: .
abundance: .
v_gene: TRBV9
j_gene: TRBJ2-2

CDR3aa: CASSVDRGSYEQYF
CDR3nt: TGTGCCAGCAGCGTTGACAGGGGGTCCTACGAGCAGTACTTC
d_gene: TRBD1
abundance: .
v_gene: TRBV9
j_gene: TRBJ2-7

CDR3aa: CASSLWEGDLSYEQYF
CDR3nt: TGTGCCAGCAGTCTCTGGGAGGGCGATCTCTCCTACGAGCAGTACTTC
d_gene: TRBD2
abundance: .
v_gene: TRBV6-6
j_gene: TRBJ2-7

CDR3aa: CASSQDGSGGGETQYF
CDR3nt: TGCGCCAGCAGCCAAGATGGAAGCGGCGGGGGAGAGACCCAGTACTTC
d_gene: TRBD2
abundance: .
v_gene: TRBV4-1
j_gene: TRBJ2-5

CDR3aa: CASSFLPGANVLTF
CDR3nt: TGTGCCAGCAGTTTCCTCCCTGGGGCCAACGTCCTGACTTTC
d_gene: .
abundance: .
v_gene: TRBV27
j_gene: TRBJ2-6

CDR3aa: CASSPTGSSYEQYF
CDR3nt: TGTGCCAGCAGCCCAACAGGGAGCTCCTACGAGCAGTACTTC
d_gene: .
abundance: .
v_gene: TRBV21-1
j_gene: TRBJ2-7

CDR3aa: CASRLRDTASVTF
CDR3nt: TGTGCCAGCAGACTCCGGGACACCGCCTCCGTCACCTTC
d_gene: .
abundance: .
v_gene: TRBV6-6
j_gene: TRBJ1-2

CDR3aa: CASSLVQGAYEQYF
CDR3nt: TGTGCCAGCAGCTTAGTACAGGGTGCCTACGAGCAGTACTTC
d_gene: .
abundance: .
v_gene: TRBV7-2
j_gene: TRBJ2-7

CDR3aa: CASSLTDSSTDTQYF
CDR3nt: TGTGCCAGTAGTCTTACGGACAGTAGCACAGATACGCAGTATTTT
d_gene: .
abundance: few
v_gene: TRBV19
j_gene: TRBJ2-3

CDR3aa: CASSIGGKLFF
CDR3nt: TGTGCCAGCAGCATCGGGGGGAAACTGTTTTTT
d_gene: .
abundance: .
v_gene: TRBV7-9
j_gene: TRBJ1-4

CDR3aa: CASNRQPNTEAFF
CDR3nt: TGTGCCAGCAACCGACAGCCTAACACTGAAGCTTTCTTT
d_gene: .
abundance: .
v_gene: TRBV9
j_gene: TRBJ1-1

CDR3aa: CASSVDPGQPVGYTF
CDR3nt: TGTGCCAGCAGCGTAGATCCCGGACAACCGGTCGGCTACACCTTC
d_gene: .
abundance: .
v_gene: TRBV9
j_gene: TRBJ1-2

CDR3aa: CASSLANWASSTGELFF
CDR3nt: TGCGCCAGCAGCTTGGCCAACTGGGCTAGCTCCACCGGGGAGCTGTTTTTT
d_gene: .
abundance: .
v_gene: TRBV5-1
j_gene: TRBJ2-2

CDR3aa: CASSDAGATIYEQYF
CDR3nt: TGTGCCAGCAGTGATGCGGGGGCTACGATTTACGAGCAGTACTTC
d_gene: .
abundance: .
v_gene: TRBV2
j_gene: TRBJ2-7

CDR3aa: CAWSALTAGGGETQYF
CDR3nt: TGTGCCTGGAGTGCCCTCACAGCGGGAGGTGGCGAGACCCAGTACTTC
d_gene: TRBD2
abundance: .
v_gene: TRBV30
j_gene: TRBJ2-5

CDR3aa: CASSVGTGGLVRDGYTF
CDR3nt: TGTGCCAGCAGCGTCGGGACAGGGGGTCTTGTTCGGGATGGCTACACCTTC
d_gene: TRBD1
abundance: .
v_gene: TRBV5-6
j_gene: TRBJ1-2

CDR3aa: CASSLQGWGGSYEQYF
CDR3nt: TGTGCCAGTAGTCTTCAGGGATGGGGAGGCTCCTACGAGCAGTACTTC
d_gene: .
abundance: .
v_gene: TRBV19
j_gene: TRBJ2-7

CDR3aa: CASSPTSVRGAYNEQFF
CDR3nt: TGTGCCAGCAGCCCTACTAGCGTTAGGGGGGCGTACAATGAGCAGTTCTTC
d_gene: .
abundance: .
v_gene: TRBV5-4
j_gene: TRBJ2-1

CDR3aa: CASSASGPAYNEQFF
CDR3nt: TGTGCCAGCAGTGCCAGCGGGCCCGCCTACAATGAGCAGTTCTTC
d_gene: .
abundance: .
v_gene: TRBV27
j_gene: TRBJ2-1

CDR3aa: CASSRTGGETQYF
CDR3nt: TGTGCCAGCAGTCGGACAGGGGGGGAGACCCAGTACTTC
d_gene: TRBD1
abundance: .
v_gene: TRBV2
j_gene: TRBJ2-5

CDR3aa: CASSTSGRPETQYF
CDR3nt: TGTGCCAGCAGCACTAGCGGGCGCCCAGAGACCCAGTACTTC
d_gene: TRBD2
abundance: .
v_gene: TRBV13
j_gene: TRBJ2-5

CDR3aa: CASSVRDSPYGYTF
CDR3nt: TGTGCCAGCAGCGTCCGGGACAGTCCCTATGGCTACACCTTC
d_gene: TRBD1
abundance: .
v_gene: TRBV2
j_gene: TRBJ1-2